Listed here are 14 T cell receptor beta chains from one sample, sequenced in a study of CD8 T cells in ankylosing spondylitis. TCRdb called the 5' RACE reads again in MiXCR, with one record for every CDR3 protein. The sample consists of 150,000 to 200,000 distinct CDR3 sequences, around 17% of them appearing once. Sequenced material: blood, either unsorted or a sorted T cell fraction (not recorded which). These receptors originate from a male donor with ankylosing spondylitis or in good health (not recorded which).

V is TRBV18 and J is TRBJ2-2; D remains unclear. The CDR3 length is 13 residues. CDR1 is KGHSH, CDR2 LQKENI, per germline. V was cut by 3 bases and J by 3 bases, with 5 bases left in between. Written as DNA, the CDR3 is TGTGCCAGCTCACCGAAGGACACCGGGGAGCTGTTTTTT. Residues: CASSPKDTGELFF.

This clonotype was seen at least ten times. This sequence joins TRBV5-1 and TRBJ2-3; 7 nucleotides match TRBD2. Per germline, CDR1 SGHRS and CDR2 YFSETQ. The CDR3 spans 16 residues. J was trimmed by 4 bases and V by 4 bases; bases with no gene match: 12. The CDR3 sequence: CASSAVAGSTADTQYF. The CDR3 nucleotides are TGCGCCAGCAGCGCCGTAGCGGGTTCCACAGCAGATACGCAGTATTTT.

Ten or more counts support this clonotype. The V gene is TRBV4-1, the J gene TRBJ2-7, with 7 bases identical to TRBD2. The J segment lost 1 base and the V segment lost 3 bases, leaving 12 bases of the junction unmatched. The length of the CDR3 is 17 residues. Per germline, CDR1 MGHRA and CDR2 YSYEKL. The CDR3, as DNA: TGCGCCAGCAGCCATCTACCCTACGGGGGAGGGTCCTACGAGCAGTACTTC. Protein sequence: CASSHLPYGGGSYEQYF.

The chain uses TRBV6-6 and TRBJ2-7, with D tentatively TRBD1 (6 bases). The CDR3 extends over 12 amino acids. Trimming cost V 6 bases and J 5 bases, with 11 bases left between them. From germline, CDR1 is MNHNY and CDR2 SVGAGI (reference sequence). Here the CDR3 reads CASSPGDNEQYF. The CDR3 coding sequence is TGTGCCAGCAGCCCTGGGGACAACGAGCAGTACTTC.

This clonotype turned up a few times. V is TRBV5-1 and J is TRBJ2-3; TRBD2 aligns across 10 bases. Trimming cost V 4 bases and J 3 bases; bases outside gene matches: 5. Germline CDR1 SGHRS, CDR2 YFSETQ. CDR3 length: 15 amino acids. CDR3 DNA: TGCGCCAGCAGCGATACTAGCGGGATGACAGATACGCAGTATTTT. As protein: CASSDTSGMTDTQYF. The whole variable domain, remainder taken from reference TRBV5-1 and TRBJ2-3, is KAGVTQTPRYLIKTRGQQVTLSCSPISGHRSVSWYQQTPGQGLQFLFEYFSETQRNKGNFPGRFSGRQFSNSRSEMNVSTLELGDSALYLCASSDTSGMTDTQYFGPGTRLTVL.

This clonotype was counted only a few times. The rearrangement links TRBV3-1 to TRBJ2-7, with D possibly being TRBD1 (6 bases). CDR1 is LGHDT and CDR2 is YNNKEL in the germline V gene (reference sequence). Trimming took 1 base from V and 5 from J, leaving 36 bases between them. CDR3 length equals 22 residues. The CDR3 protein is CASSQASTFRGKRERTGHEQYF. The CDR3 nucleotides are TGTGCCAGCAGCCAAGCCTCGACCTTTAGGGGGAAGAGAGAGAGGACGGGGCACGAGCAGTACTTC.

The chain links TRBV20-1 to TRBJ2-1; D possibly uses TRBD1 or TRBD2 (7 bases each). The ends were cut back, 5 bases at V and 10 bases at J, with 15 bases in the middle. This CDR3 is built from 12 residues. Germline assignment: CDR1 DFQATT and CDR2 SNEGSKA (reference sequence). The CDR3 is CSAGRGQGEQFF. The DNA for the CDR3 is TGCAGTGCTGGGAGGGGGCAAGGCGAGCAGTTCTTC.

This clonotype was observed many times. The genes are TRBV5-1 and TRBJ2-1, with 10 bases that match TRBD2. There are 16 residues in the CDR3. J was trimmed by 3 bases and V by 1 base; bases with no gene match: 4. Germline-derived CDR1 and CDR2 are SGHRS and YFSETQ. The CDR3 sequence is CASSLSASGSYNEQFF. The CDR3 nucleotides read TGCGCCAGCAGCTTGTCGGCTAGCGGGAGCTACAATGAGCAGTTCTTC.

The chain joins TRBV4-1 to TRBJ1-2, with D possibly TRBD1 on 6 matching bases. V shed 0 bases and J shed 2 bases, with 10 bases lying between them. CDR1 is MGHRA and CDR2 is YSYEKL in the germline V gene. CDR3 length: 15 residues. The CDR3 region is CASSQERTGNYGYTF. The CDR3 nucleotides read TGCGCCAGCAGCCAAGAACGTACAGGGAACTATGGCTACACCTTC.

This clonotype has at least ten counts. The rearrangement links TRBV28 to TRBJ2-7; 8 nucleotides line up with TRBD2. Germline lookup yields CDR1 MDHEN and CDR2 SYDVKM. J was trimmed by 0 bases and V by 5 bases; bases with no gene match: 9. This CDR3 comprises 16 residues. DNA for the CDR3: TGTGCCAGCAGTCTTTATAGCGGGAAGAGCTCCTACGAGCAGTACTTC. Protein: CASSLYSGKSSYEQYF.

This clonotype was counted at least ten times. The chain links TRBV5-1 to TRBJ2-1; the match to TRBD2 covers 10 bases. Per the germline V gene, CDR1 is SGHRS and CDR2 is YFSETQ. The CDR3 contains 18 residues. Losses at the gene ends were 1 base for V and 0 bases for J; bases not matched to a gene: 7. As DNA, the CDR3 is TGCGCCAGCAGCTTGTCGGGGACTAGCGAGAGCTCCTACAATGAGCAGTTCTTC. Protein: CASSLSGTSESSYNEQFF.

This clonotype was detected only a few times. This sequence joins TRBV20-1 and TRBJ1-4, with a weak D call TRBD1 (5 bases). Trimming took 1 base from V and 8 from J, leaving 17 bases between them. Per germline, CDR1 DFQATT and CDR2 SNEGSKA (reference sequence). This CDR3 spans 15 amino acids. CDR3 protein: CSARALDSGGEKLFF. The DNA of the CDR3 is TGCAGTGCTAGAGCTCTCGACAGTGGGGGGGAAAAACTGTTTTTT.

The chain recombines TRBV28 with TRBJ2-1, with D possibly TRBD1 on 6 matching bases. Germline V CDR1 and CDR2: MDHEN, SYDVKM. This CDR3 spans 17 amino acids. Trimming stripped 5 bases from V and 5 bases from J, with 22 bases between. CDR3: CASSPLPGPEGDNEQFF. The CDR3 nucleotides are TGTGCCAGCAGTCCCCTCCCAGGGCCCGAGGGGGACAATGAGCAGTTCTTC.

This clonotype was detected once. A read error may be the cause here, since a much bigger clone is one base away. The rearrangement links TRBV12-3 or TRBV12-4 to TRBJ2-7, with a possible D match to TRBD1 (6 bases). The CDR3 totals 17 residues. V lost 4 bases to trimming and J lost 2 bases, with 21 bases between them. The CDR3 bases are TGTGCCAGCAGTTCCGTTGTGGGGGTGGGGGACACCTACGAGCAGTACTTC. It encodes CASSSVVGVGDTYEQYF.